The 31 T cell receptor beta chains below all came from one sample that was sequenced in a study of CD8 T cells in ankylosing spondylitis. TCRdb analysed the 5' RACE reads with MiXCR anew, one entry per CDR3 protein. The table includes under 300,000 distinct CDR3 sequences, 18% detected once. Specimen: blood, either unsorted or a sorted T cell fraction (not recorded which). Receptor source: a male donor with ankylosing spondylitis or in good health (not recorded which).

This clonotype has just a few counts. V gene TRBV9 combines with J gene TRBJ2-1; D not resolved. Germline values: CDR1 SGDLS, CDR2 YYNGEE. This CDR3 spans 12 amino acids. Trimming took 4 bases from V and 6 from J, leaving 8 bases between them. CDR3 residues: CASSSPSNEQFF. CDR3 DNA sequence: TGTGCCAGCAGCTCCCCAAGCAATGAGCAGTTCTTC. The full variable domain, completed using reference TRBV9 and TRBJ2-1, is DSGVTQTPKHLITATGQRVTLRCSPRSGDLSVYWYQQSLDQGLQFLIQYYNGEERAKGNILERFSAQQFPDLHSELNLSSLELGDSALYFCASSSPSNEQFFGPGTRLTVL.

As regards this clonotype: Being one base from a much bigger clone, this may be a read error. This chain joins TRBV7-9 and TRBJ2-7; D call uncertain. V was cut by 3 bases and J by 4 bases, with 4 bases left in between. Looked up from germline, CDR1 is SEHNR and CDR2 is FQNEAQ (reference sequence). This CDR3 region has 11 residues. The CDR3 loop reads CASSFIYEQYF. The CDR3 DNA reads TGTGCCAGCAGCTTTATTTACGAGCAGTACTTC.

This clonotype was observed a handful of times. The CDR3 DNA sequence: TGCAGTGCTAGCCTTAGCGGGAGTTTCGATGAGCAGTTCTTC. This gives the protein CSASLSGSFDEQFF. The rearrangement joins TRBV20-1 to TRBJ2-1, with 9 bases identical to TRBD2. Germline values: CDR1 DFQATT, CDR2 SNEGSKA (reference sequence). Trimming took 3 bases from V and 8 from J; bases not matched to a gene: 8. The CDR3 covers 14 residues.

The chain combines TRBV7-6 with TRBJ2-1; unclear D gene. The CDR3 has 15 residues. The germline V gene encodes CDR1 SGHVS and CDR2 FNYEAQ. Trimming stripped 2 bases from V and 4 bases from J, with 12 bases between. CDR3 nucleotides: TGTGCCAGCAGCTTATTCTCGCCCGGTTACAATGAGCAGTTCTTC. Protein product: CASSLFSPGYNEQFF. Based on the CDR3 plus reference TRBV7-6 and TRBJ2-1, the full variable domain is GAGVSQSPRYKVTKRGQDVALRCDPISGHVSLYWYRQALGQGPEFLTYFNYEAQQDKSGLPNDRFSAERPEGSISTLTIQRTEQRDSAMYRCASSLFSPGYNEQFFGPGTRLTVL.

The rearrangement links TRBV2 to TRBJ1-5, with 7 bases matching TRBD1. Germline trimming cut 4 bases from V and 1 base from J; bases unmatched to any gene: 19. Germline-derived CDR1 and CDR2 are SNHLY and FYNNEI. This CDR3 spans 20 amino acids. The CDR3 DNA sequence: TGTGCCAGCAGTGCGGGACAGCCACGGCCCGGGGGGGAGAGCAATCAGCCCCAGCATTTT. Protein sequence: CASSAGQPRPGGESNQPQHF. The complete variable domain, with remaining parts taken from reference TRBV2 and TRBJ1-5, reads EPEVTQTPSHQVTQMGQEVILRCVPISNHLYFYWYRQILGQKVEFLVSFYNNEISEKSEIFDDQFSVERPDGSNFTLKIRSTKLEDSAMYFCASSAGQPRPGGESNQPQHFGDGTRLSIL.

This rearrangement joins TRBV9 to TRBJ2-7; D remains ambiguous. The V gene lost 0 bases and the J gene lost 4 bases, with 11 bases spanning the gap. This CDR3 contains 14 residues. Germline V lookup: CDR1 SGDLS, CDR2 YYNGEE. CDR3 protein: CASSVDSRAYEQYF. CDR3 bases: TGTGCCAGCAGCGTAGACTCCCGTGCGTACGAGCAGTACTTC.

This clonotype was counted only a few times. This rearrangement joins TRBV28 to TRBJ2-7; no clear D. Germline-derived CDR1 and CDR2 are MDHEN and SYDVKM. The CDR3 length is 10 residues. The ends were cut back, 5 bases at V and 3 bases at J, with 2 bases in the middle. CDR3 region: CASSLYEQYF. In DNA, the CDR3 is TGTGCCAGCAGTCTCTACGAGCAGTACTTC. The complete variable domain, with remaining parts taken from reference TRBV28 and TRBJ2-7, reads DVKVTQSSRYLVKRTGEKVFLECVQDMDHENMFWYRQDPGLGLRLIYFSYDVKMKEKGDIPEGYSVSREKKERFSLILESASTNQTSMYLCASSLYEQYFGPGTRLTVT.

A few counts support this clonotype. V usage is TRBV5-1 and J usage is TRBJ2-7, with TRBD1 as a possible D gene (5 bases). Germline CDR1 SGHRS, CDR2 YFSETQ. The CDR3 consists of 14 residues. V was trimmed by 4 bases and J by 3 bases, leaving 14 bases between them. CDR3 coding DNA: TGCGCCAGCAGCGTCCAGGGTGTATTCTACGAGCAGTACTTC. Translation: CASSVQGVFYEQYF.

A few counts support this clonotype. This sequence joins TRBV5-6 and TRBJ2-3; TRBD2 aligns across 9 bases. Trimming at V came to 6 bases and at J to 6 bases, leaving 8 bases not matched to a gene. The CDR3 is 14 residues long. Germline V gene sequence: CDR1 SGHDT, CDR2 YYEEEE. In nucleotides, the CDR3 is TGTGCCAGCATCCCGACTAGCGGAGGGGATACGCAGTATTTT. Translated, it gives CASIPTSGGDTQYF.

The V gene is TRBV27, the J gene TRBJ2-5; D remains ambiguous. Germline loops: CDR1 MNHEY, CDR2 SMNVEV (reference sequence). V lost 4 bases and J lost 1, with 7 bases in between. The CDR3 loop spans 13 amino acids. DNA for the CDR3: TGTGCCAGCAGTTACGCAGTCCAAGAGACCCAGTACTTC. This gives the protein CASSYAVQETQYF.

The sample holds a few counts of this clonotype. This chain links TRBV10-3 with TRBJ2-3; 10 bases are a match to TRBD2. Germline V CDR1 and CDR2: ENHRY, SYGVKD. V lost 1 base, J lost 6 bases, and 7 bases stayed unmatched. There are 16 residues in the CDR3. CDR3 in amino acids: CAISEWLAGEVDTQYF. In DNA, the CDR3 is TGTGCCATCAGTGAGTGGCTAGCGGGAGAAGTGGATACGCAGTATTTT.

The genes are TRBV11-3 and TRBJ2-5; the D is unclear. The V gene's germline CDR1 is SGHNT and CDR2 YENEEA. The CDR3 has 17 amino acids. Trimming took 2 bases from V and 2 from J, leaving 18 bases between them. The CDR3 DNA is TGTGCCAGCAGCTTACCCCCTTTCGGATCAACGCAAGAGACCCAGTACTTC. Its translation: CASSLPPFGSTQETQYF.

This clonotype turned up a few times. This chain links TRBV20-1 with TRBJ2-1; TRBD2 matches at 13 bases. V shed 0 bases, J shed 7 bases, and the junction held 0 bases outside the gene matches. CDR1 DFQATT and CDR2 SNEGSKA come from the germline V gene (reference sequence). This CDR3 comprises 14 residues. The CDR3 loop is CSARELAGGNEQFF. CDR3 bases: TGCAGTGCTAGAGAACTAGCGGGAGGGAATGAGCAGTTCTTC.

The chain is built from TRBV7-9 and TRBJ1-1, with D possibly matching TRBD1 (6 bases). Per germline, CDR1 SEHNR and CDR2 FQNEAQ (reference sequence). V was clipped by 5 bases and J by 0 bases, with 13 bases between them. The CDR3 is 15 amino acids. This CDR3 reads CASSHREGLNTEAFF. CDR3 coding DNA: TGTGCCAGCAGCCACAGGGAAGGGCTGAACACTGAAGCTTTCTTT.

This clonotype was seen repeatedly, ten times or more. The chain links TRBV4-1 to TRBJ2-2; no reliable D call. The CDR3 is 14 amino acids. Trimming cost V 0 bases and J 10 bases, with 12 bases left between them. Germline CDR1 MGHRA, CDR2 YSYEKL. CDR3 sequence reads: CASSQEPGVEELFF. The CDR3 DNA reads TGCGCCAGCAGCCAAGAACCTGGTGTCGAGGAGCTGTTTTTT.

The V call is TRBV7-9, the J call TRBJ2-7, with TRBD2 identical over 8 bases. V shed 6 bases and J 3 bases; nucleotides not matched to a gene: 4. Germline CDR1 reads SEHNR; CDR2 reads FQNEAQ (reference sequence). CDR3 length: 13 residues. The CDR3 protein is CASRLAESYEQYF. For the CDR3, the DNA is TGTGCCAGCAGACTAGCGGAGAGCTACGAGCAGTACTTC.

The rearrangement uses TRBV18 and TRBJ2-1; the match to TRBD1 covers 9 bases. From germline, CDR1 is KGHSH and CDR2 LQKENI. The CDR3 is 16 amino acids. Trimming cost V 3 bases and J 4 bases; bases outside gene matches: 7. The CDR3, as DNA: TGTGCCAGCTCACCTCCCGGGACAGGGCCTTACAATGAGCAGTTCTTC. Its protein is CASSPPGTGPYNEQFF.

This clonotype was seen only a few times. J is TRBJ2-4 and V is TRBV9; D not resolved. Germline V gene data show CDR1 as SGDLS and CDR2 as YYNGEE. Trimming removed 4 bases at V and 15 bases at J, with 20 bases between. The CDR3 has 13 amino acids. The CDR3 spells CASSPGFGPLVYF. CDR3 nucleotide sequence: TGTGCCAGCAGCCCCGGGTTCGGACCGCTGGTGTACTTC.

Turning to this clonotype: One end of the junction does not line up with germline, which may come from a read error. The rearrangement joins TRBV29-1 to TRBJ2-1, with D possibly TRBD2 on 5 matching bases. The length of the CDR3 is 10 residues. Germline CDR1 SQVTM, CDR2 ANQGSEA. CDR3 sequence (DNA): TGCAGCTTCGACTACAATAAGCAGTTCTTC. Protein: CSFDYNKQFF.

This clonotype showed up just a few times. The chain is built from TRBV29-1 and TRBJ2-7; 7 positions agree with TRBD2. V shed 3 bases, J shed 4 bases, and the junction held 12 bases outside the gene matches. The CDR3 covers 15 residues. The germline V gene has CDR1 SQVTM and CDR2 ANQGSEA. CDR3 in amino acids: CSVDGQGGSGYEQYF. The CDR3 DNA is TGCAGCGTTGACGGTCAGGGCGGGAGTGGGTACGAGCAGTACTTC.

This clonotype was observed at least ten times. J is TRBJ2-7 and V is TRBV29-1; D is unclear. The germline gives CDR1 SQVTM, CDR2 ANQGSEA. V lost 6 bases, J lost 1 base, and 7 bases lay in between. The CDR3 extends over 11 amino acids. CDR3 bases: TGCAGCGTCATGGATTCCTACGAGCAGTACTTC. Translation: CSVMDSYEQYF.

This clonotype has only a few counts. J is TRBJ2-5 and V is TRBV11-2; 7 nucleotides match TRBD2. CDR1 is SGHAT and CDR2 is FQNNGV in the germline V gene. V dropped 4 bases and J dropped 5; count of bases not matched to a gene: 4. The CDR3 sequence is 13 residues long. CDR3 DNA sequence: TGTGCCAGCAGCTGGCAGGGAGGGGAGACCCAGTACTTC. Encoded protein: CASSWQGGETQYF.

This clonotype has more than one count but fewer than ten. The J gene is TRBJ2-7, the V gene TRBV20-1; 8 nucleotides agree with TRBD1. CDR3 size: 13 residues. The ends lost 5 bases at V and 0 bases at J; junction bases unmatched: 3. Germline CDR1 reads DFQATT; CDR2 reads SNEGSKA (reference sequence). CDR3 DNA: TGCAGTGCTTGGACAGGGATCTCCTACGAGCAGTACTTC. Encoded protein: CSAWTGISYEQYF.

This rearrangement joins TRBV3-1 to TRBJ2-4; D possibly corresponds to TRBD1 (6 bases). The CDR3 has 17 residues. Trimming shortened V by 0 bases and J by 4 bases, and 16 bases separated the two germline ends. Germline CDR1 is LGHDT and CDR2 is YNNKEL (reference sequence). CDR3 DNA sequence: TGTGCCAGCAGCCAAGAATCTGGACAGACCCTTAAAAACATTCAGTACTTC. Amino acids: CASSQESGQTLKNIQYF.

This clonotype has just a few counts. The chain uses TRBV6-5 and TRBJ2-1; TRBD1 might be the D (5 bases). V was cut by 0 bases and J by 8 bases, with 20 bases left in between. Per germline, CDR1 MNHEY and CDR2 SVGAGI. The CDR3 runs 17 residues. The CDR3 protein is CASSYSGPASDFDEQFF. The CDR3 nucleotides read TGTGCCAGCAGTTACTCGGGGCCCGCTAGTGATTTCGATGAGCAGTTCTTC.

The V call is TRBV7-2, the J call TRBJ2-1; either TRBD1 or TRBD2 may supply D (6 bases each). V was shortened by 0 bases and J by 8 bases, with 17 bases between the two germline ends. Germline lookup yields CDR1 SGHTA and CDR2 FQGNSA. The CDR3 runs 16 residues. CDR3: CASSLAPGAEGYEQFF. The CDR3 DNA reads as TGTGCCAGCAGCTTAGCTCCGGGGGCCGAGGGGTATGAGCAGTTCTTC.

The chain uses TRBV11-2 and TRBJ2-7; tentatively, D is TRBD1 (5 bases). Looked up from germline, CDR1 is SGHAT and CDR2 is FQNNGV. Trimming stripped 5 bases from V and 3 bases from J, with 14 bases between. This CDR3 spans 14 amino acids. CDR3 DNA sequence: TGTGCCAGCAGCCTCCAGGGTCTCAACTACGAGCAGTACTTC. Translated: CASSLQGLNYEQYF.

The chain links TRBV7-9 to TRBJ2-1; no firm D call. Germline values: CDR1 SEHNR, CDR2 FQNEAQ (reference sequence). V was trimmed by 8 bases and J by 0 bases, leaving 14 bases between them. CDR3 size: 15 residues. Here the CDR3 reads CASQPSGSSYNEQFF. The DNA of the CDR3 is TGTGCCAGCCAACCTAGTGGAAGCTCCTACAATGAGCAGTTCTTC.

The table lists this clonotype with a few counts. The rearrangement links TRBV12-3 or TRBV12-4 to TRBJ2-5; TRBD1 matches at 9 bases. The CDR3 loop spans 15 amino acids. V trimming: 4 bases; J trimming: 2 bases; junction bases outside the gene matches: 5. CDR3: CASSSTGTGQETQYF. The CDR3 DNA reads as TGTGCCAGCAGTTCAACCGGGACAGGGCAAGAGACCCAGTACTTC.

The chain couples TRBV6-2 or TRBV6-3 to TRBJ2-1, with 11 nucleotides matching TRBD2. V was clipped by 6 bases and J by 2 bases; unmatched bases: 6. This CDR3 has 16 residues. Germline V CDR1 and CDR2: MNHEY, SVGEGT. The CDR3 sequence: CASRPRLAGPYNEQFF. The CDR3 DNA reads TGTGCCAGCAGACCACGACTAGCGGGACCCTACAATGAGCAGTTCTTC.

This clonotype has a handful of counts. The chain couples TRBV6-2 or TRBV6-3 to TRBJ2-7, with D possibly matching TRBD1 (6 bases). V lost 5 bases, J lost 2 bases, and 16 bases lay in between. CDR1 is MNHEY and CDR2 is SVGEGT in the germline V gene. The length of the CDR3 is 15 residues. In DNA form, the CDR3 reads TGTGCCAGCAGTGCACACAGGGATCCAACCTACGAGCAGTACTTC. This encodes CASSAHRDPTYEQYF.